The 30 T cell receptor beta chains given below trace back to one sample, sequenced in a study of cytomegalovirus exposure and HLA in healthy donors. Sequenced by immunoSEQ multiplex PCR; TCRdb stores in-frame clones only, minus some. Among around 350,000 clones listed, roughly 90% were seen once. The material sequenced was PBMCs. The receptors were gathered from a woman aged 18-35 years in good health and CMV-seronegative.

The chain uses TRBV23-1 and TRBJ2-1, with TRBD1 matching 8 bases. TRBV23-1 is treated as an ORF (open reading frame) with a function not yet certain. Losses at the gene ends were 5 bases for V and 4 bases for J; bases not matched to a gene: 10. The CDR3 sequence is 16 residues long. CDR3 sequence reads: CASSLKDREFYNEQFF. The CDR3 DNA follows: TGCGCCAGCAGTTTAAAGGACAGGGAGTTTTACAATGAGCAGTTCTTC.

This clone was recorded only once. This chain uses TRBV25-1 with TRBJ2-1; D may be TRBD2 (5 bases). Germline V gives CDR1 MGHDK, CDR2 SYGVNS. V shed 1 base and J shed 8 bases, with 15 bases lying between them. The CDR3 is 15 amino acids. CDR3 sequence reads: CASSESGLLGDEQFF. The CDR3 DNA follows: TGTGCCAGCAGTGAATCCGGACTCCTGGGCGATGAGCAGTTCTTC.

The J gene is TRBJ1-6, the V gene TRBV5-6; 7 nucleotides align to TRBD1. The V segment lost 4 bases and the J segment 2 bases; nucleotides outside the gene matches: 6. This CDR3 contains 16 residues. Germline lookup yields CDR1 SGHDT and CDR2 YYEEEE. The CDR3 spells CASSPGGWAYNSPLHF. The CDR3 nucleotides read TGTGCCAGCAGCCCAGGGGGATGGGCCTATAATTCACCCCTCCACTTT.

The V call is TRBV19, the J call TRBJ1-1; possible D gene TRBD1, 6 bases. The CDR3 length is 14 residues. The germline V gene encodes CDR1 LNHDA and CDR2 SQIVND (reference sequence). Trimming stripped 4 bases from V and 0 bases from J, with 9 bases between. The CDR3 bases are TGTGCCAGTAGTAGCGGACAGCTGAACACTGAAGCTTTCTTT. This sequence encodes CASSSGQLNTEAFF. The full variable domain, its missing parts supplied by reference TRBV19 and TRBJ1-1, is DGGITQSPKYLFRKEGQNVTLSCEQNLNHDAMYWYRQDPGQGLRLIYYSQIVNDFQKGDIAEGYSVSREKKESFPLTVTSAQKNPTAFYLCASSSGQLNTEAFFGQGTRLTVV.

This sequence joins TRBV6-1 and TRBJ2-2; D not resolved. Germline V gives CDR1 MNHNS, CDR2 SASEGT. V shed 8 bases and J shed 1 base, with 11 bases lying between them. The CDR3 runs to 14 residues. CDR3 sequence: CASLQSRNTGELFF. The CDR3 nucleotides are TGTGCCAGCCTACAGTCGAGGAACACCGGGGAGCTGTTTTTT.

The chain couples TRBV9 to TRBJ1-4; no clear D gene. The CDR3 extends over 16 amino acids. Per germline, CDR1 SGDLS and CDR2 YYNGEE. The V gene lost 3 bases and the J gene lost 1 base, with 13 bases spanning the gap. CDR3 in amino acids: CASSGGELGTNEKLFF. In DNA form, the CDR3 reads TGTGCCAGCAGCGGTGGAGAGCTCGGAACTAATGAAAAACTGTTTTTT.

The gene calls are TRBV10-3 and TRBJ2-3; 8 nucleotides agree with TRBD2. CDR1 ENHRY and CDR2 SYGVKD come from the germline V gene. This CDR3 spans 17 amino acids. V dropped 0 bases and J dropped 1; count of bases not matched to a gene: 6. CDR3 nucleotides: TGTGCCATCAGTGAGTCCGGGGGGGGGCCGGGCACAGATACGCAGTATTTT. It translates to CAISESGGGPGTDTQYF.

The chain links TRBV4-1 to TRBJ1-4; no definite D call. The CDR3 totals 16 residues. Germline loops: CDR1 MGHRA, CDR2 YSYEKL. Trimming pared 0 bases from V and 0 bases from J, leaving 8 bases between. The CDR3 DNA reads TGCGCCAGCAGCCAAGATCGCCCGGCAACTAATGAAAAACTGTTTTTT. Amino acid sequence: CASSQDRPATNEKLFF.

The genes are TRBV7-9 and TRBJ2-7, with D perhaps TRBD2 (6 bases). Germline loops: CDR1 SEHNR, CDR2 FQNEAQ (reference sequence). Trimming pared 4 bases from V and 4 bases from J, leaving 23 bases between. CDR3 length: 17 residues. CDR3 bases: TGTGCCAGCAGCTCGGCTGGTTTAGCGGAGAGTGCGTACGAGCAGTACTTC. Protein product: CASSSAGLAESAYEQYF.

This clone has a handful of counts. The chain uses TRBV10-3 and TRBJ1-2; maybe TRBD1 (5 bases). The V end was cut by 4 bases, the J end by 9 bases, with 15 bases between. The CDR3 extends over 13 amino acids. Per the germline V gene, CDR1 is ENHRY and CDR2 is SYGVKD. CDR3 sequence (DNA): TGTGCCATCAGTGTAAAGGAGGGGTTAAGCTACACCTTC. The encoded protein is CAISVKEGLSYTF.

The CDR3 DNA reads TGTGCCAGCAGTTCCCCGAGCTCCTACAATGAGCAGTTCTTC. Its translation is CASSSPSSYNEQFF. V and J are TRBV28 and TRBJ2-1; D is unresolved. Deletions cut 4 bases from V and 0 bases from J, with 7 bases between. The V gene's germline CDR1 is MDHEN and CDR2 SYDVKM. The CDR3 contains 14 residues.

This chain links TRBV11-2 with TRBJ2-7, with 12 bases lining up with TRBD2. V gave up 4 bases and J gave up 2 bases; unmatched junction bases: 3. The CDR3 contains 15 residues. CDR1 and CDR2 (germline): SGHAT, FQNNGV. The CDR3 region has the DNA TGTGCCAGCAGCTCCTCTAGCGGGAGGGCCTACGAGCAGTACTTC. Protein sequence: CASSSSSGRAYEQYF.

This chain joins TRBV6-1 and TRBJ2-7, with a possible D match to TRBD1 (6 bases). V was clipped by 4 bases and J by 2 bases, with 15 bases between them. CDR1 is MNHNS and CDR2 is SASEGT in the germline V gene. The CDR3 sequence is 15 residues long. The CDR3 protein is CASSVPSQGPYEQYF. In nucleotides, the CDR3 is TGTGCCAGCAGTGTACCCTCACAGGGTCCCTACGAGCAGTACTTC.

The chain links TRBV27 to TRBJ2-1; TRBD2 matches at 11 bases. This CDR3 region has 16 residues. V gave up 1 base and J gave up 7 bases; unmatched junction bases: 6. The V gene's germline CDR1 is MNHEY and CDR2 SMNVEV (reference sequence). The CDR3 sequence: CASSLFSGGVVNEQFF. DNA for the CDR3: TGTGCCAGCAGTTTATTTAGCGGGGGGGTCGTAAATGAGCAGTTCTTC.

The gene calls are TRBV27 and TRBJ2-1; 10 bases match TRBD2. The length of the CDR3 is 14 residues. Losses at the gene ends were 6 bases for V and 5 bases for J; bases not matched to a gene: 4. The germline gives CDR1 MNHEY, CDR2 SMNVEV (reference sequence). The CDR3, as DNA: TGTGCCAGCAGGAGCGGGAGGGGACACAATGAGCAGTTCTTC. Its protein is CASRSGRGHNEQFF.

This rearrangement joins TRBV4-2 to TRBJ2-1, with D possibly matching TRBD1 (5 bases). CDR3 length: 13 amino acids. Germline V lookup: CDR1 LGHNA, CDR2 YNFKEQ. Between the trimmed V and J ends, which lost 4 bases and 4 bases, there was a span of 8 bases. This CDR3 reads CASSLRVYNEQFF. CDR3 DNA sequence: TGTGCCAGCAGCCTCAGGGTTTACAATGAGCAGTTCTTC.

The CDR3: CASSLNEQFF. CDR3 DNA: TGTGCCAGCAGCCTTAATGAGCAGTTCTTC. V and J are TRBV28 and TRBJ2-1; D remains unclear. This CDR3 comprises 10 residues. V lost 6 bases and J lost 7, with 4 bases in between. From germline, CDR1 is MDHEN and CDR2 SYDVKM.

This clone was seen only once. This CDR3 is also generated by other DNA sequences in the sample. J is TRBJ1-5 and V is TRBV19; D ambiguous. The V end lost 7 bases, the J end lost 0 bases, and 10 bases lay between the germline ends. The CDR3 is made up of 14 amino acids. The germline V gene has CDR1 LNHDA and CDR2 SQIVND (reference sequence). Written as DNA, the CDR3 is TGTGCCAGTACGGACTCCTATAGCAATCAGCCCCAGCATTTT. Its protein is CASTDSYSNQPQHF. Together with reference TRBV19 and TRBJ1-5, the CDR3 gives the full variable domain: DGGITQSPKYLFRKEGQNVTLSCEQNLNHDAMYWYRQDPGQGLRLIYYSQIVNDFQKGDIAEGYSVSREKKESFPLTVTSAQKNPTAFYLCASTDSYSNQPQHFGDGTRLSIL.

J is TRBJ2-3 and V is TRBV15; 8 positions agree with TRBD2. Germline CDR1 is LNHNV and CDR2 is YYDKDF (reference sequence). The CDR3 length is 15 residues. V lost 1 base and J lost 6; bases outside the gene matches: 6. CDR3 coding DNA: TGTGCCACCAGCAGAGTCAGCGGGGGAGGGGATACGCAGTATTTT. Translating gives CATSRVSGGGDTQYF.

The chain couples TRBV5-6 to TRBJ1-5, with TRBD1 matching 10 bases. The junction had 8 bases not matched to a gene; V was cut back by 4 bases and J by 4 bases. This CDR3 has 16 residues. Looked up from germline, CDR1 is SGHDT and CDR2 is YYEEEE. For the CDR3, the DNA is TGTGCCAGCAGCCAGGACAGGGGGTCCCTAAATCAGCCCCAGCATTTT. Translation: CASSQDRGSLNQPQHF.

The chain uses TRBV27 and TRBJ1-2; TRBD1 aligns across 8 bases. Germline-derived CDR1 and CDR2 are MNHEY and SMNVEV (reference sequence). The CDR3 length is 15 residues. J gave up 4 bases and V 5 bases, and 9 bases lay outside the gene matches. The CDR3 DNA is TGTGCCAGCAGTGTTGGGACAGGCCTCCTCTATGGCTACACCTTC. Translation: CASSVGTGLLYGYTF.

The chain combines TRBV5-1 with TRBJ1-3; weak D call: TRBD1 (6 bases). Germline V gene sequence: CDR1 SGHRS, CDR2 YFSETQ. This CDR3 comprises 19 residues. Trimming removed 0 bases at V and 0 bases at J, with 19 bases between. CDR3 in amino acids: CASSLDSGGPYYSGNTIYF. As DNA, the CDR3 is TGCGCCAGCAGCTTGGACTCGGGGGGGCCGTACTACTCTGGAAACACCATATATTTT.

The chain employs TRBV5-4 and TRBJ1-2, with 7 nucleotides matching TRBD1. Germline V CDR1 and CDR2: SGHNT, YYREEE (reference sequence). The V segment lost 4 bases and the J segment 7 bases; nucleotides outside the gene matches: 13. The CDR3 sequence is 15 residues long. CDR3 nucleotide sequence: TGTGCCAGCAGCCCCCGGAGAGGGGGCGACCTTGGCTACACCTTC. Its protein product is CASSPRRGGDLGYTF.

This chain links TRBV5-1 with TRBJ2-5; D may be TRBD1 (6 bases). The CDR3 runs to 15 residues. Germline V gene sequence: CDR1 SGHRS, CDR2 YFSETQ. The germline V and J ends were trimmed by 0 bases and 4 bases, with 13 bases remaining between them. CDR3 sequence reads: CASSLEPGQRETQYF. CDR3 bases: TGCGCCAGCAGCTTGGAGCCGGGACAACGAGAGACCCAGTACTTC. Full variable domain (rest looked up from reference TRBV5-1 and TRBJ2-5): KAGVTQTPRYLIKTRGQQVTLSCSPISGHRSVSWYQQTPGQGLQFLFEYFSETQRNKGNFPGRFSGRQFSNSRSEMNVSTLELGDSALYLCASSLEPGQRETQYFGPGTRLLVL.

The CDR3 sequence: CASSSGTSGAHEQFF. As DNA, the CDR3 is TGTGCCAGCAGCTCTGGGACTAGCGGGGCCCATGAGCAGTTCTTC. The V and J genes are TRBV7-8 and TRBJ2-1, with 13 bases matching TRBD2. The germline gives CDR1 SGHVS, CDR2 FQNEAQ. The CDR3 runs to 15 residues. The trim removed 4 bases at V and 8 bases at J, leaving 5 bases unmatched.

The chain is built from TRBV2 and TRBJ1-1, with D unresolved. The CDR3 extends over 15 amino acids. V lost 4 bases to trimming and J lost 1 base, with 13 bases between them. In germline, CDR1 is SNHLY, CDR2 FYNNEI. The CDR3 reads CASSVIAQSNTEAFF. In nucleotides, the CDR3 is TGTGCCAGCAGTGTGATCGCACAGTCGAACACTGAAGCTTTCTTT.

This rearrangement joins TRBV4-1 to TRBJ2-3, with 9 bases aligning to TRBD2. After removal of 4 bases from V and 4 bases from J, the junction contained 6 bases not matched to a gene. The CDR3 loop spans 15 amino acids. Per the germline V gene, CDR1 is MGHRA and CDR2 is YSYEKL. CDR3 sequence: CASSRSGTSPDTQYF. The CDR3 nucleotides read TGCGCCAGCAGCCGATCTGGGACTAGCCCAGATACGCAGTATTTT.

This chain joins TRBV6-1 and TRBJ2-3; D call uncertain. The germline V and J ends were trimmed by 2 bases and 0 bases, with 6 bases remaining between them. CDR3 length equals 14 residues. CDR1 MNHNS and CDR2 SASEGT come from the germline V gene. The CDR3 is CASSEPSSTDTQYF. The CDR3 DNA follows: TGTGCCAGCAGTGAACCCTCTAGCACAGATACGCAGTATTTT.

Written as DNA, the CDR3 is TGTGCCAGCAGCCCCTCTAGTCACGGACAGGATTACTACGAGCAGTACTTC. Its protein product is CASSPSSHGQDYYEQYF. The chain carries TRBV4-2 and TRBJ2-7; the match to TRBD1 covers 7 bases. The germline V gene encodes CDR1 LGHNA and CDR2 YNFKEQ. Trimming took 4 bases from V and 3 from J; bases not matched to a gene: 15. The CDR3 runs 17 residues.

The V call is TRBV5-6, the J call TRBJ2-2; 11 positions match TRBD1. Germline V CDR1 and CDR2: SGHDT, YYEEEE. V shed 4 bases and J 7 bases; nucleotides not matched to a gene: 9. The CDR3 totals 16 residues. As DNA, the CDR3 is TGTGCCAGCAGCCCCCGGACAGGGGGCCGGGACGGGGAGCTGTTTTTT. It encodes CASSPRTGGRDGELFF.